This entry lists 14 T cell receptor beta chains sequenced from one sample in a study of T cells after yellow fever vaccination. TCRdb reprocessed the 5' RACE reads via MiXCR and lists one record per CDR3 protein. Of fewer than 450,000 distinct CDR3 sequences in the sample, roughly 8.4% are singletons; the top ten hold 15% to 20%. This specimen consisted of PBMCs, obtained around 45 days after the first yellow fever vaccination. The receptors shown here come from a young man who received the YFV17D yellow fever vaccine.

Only a few counts were recorded for this clonotype. The V gene is TRBV5-1, the J gene TRBJ2-7; tentatively, D is TRBD2 (6 bases). Trimming took 4 bases from V and 6 from J, leaving 14 bases between them. The CDR3 runs 13 residues. Germline lookup yields CDR1 SGHRS and CDR2 YFSETQ. CDR3 protein: CASSPITGGEQYF. CDR3 DNA: TGCGCCAGCAGCCCGATCACCGGGGGCGAGCAGTACTTC. The full variable domain, its missing parts supplied by reference TRBV5-1 and TRBJ2-7, is KAGVTQTPRYLIKTRGQQVTLSCSPISGHRSVSWYQQTPGQGLQFLFEYFSETQRNKGNFPGRFSGRQFSNSRSEMNVSTLELGDSALYLCASSPITGGEQYFGPGTRLTVT.

This CDR3 is CSAPPQGSETQYF. CDR3 in DNA: TGCAGTGCCCCTCCACAGGGGAGCGAGACCCAGTACTTC. V gene TRBV20-1 combines with J gene TRBJ2-5; TRBD1 agrees at 7 bases. CDR1 DFQATT and CDR2 SNEGSKA come from the germline V gene (reference sequence). V lost 6 bases to trimming and J lost 5 bases; unmatched junction nucleotides: 9. The CDR3 runs to 13 residues.

This clonotype was seen a handful of times. The rearrangement joins TRBV7-9 to TRBJ1-1; D is possibly TRBD1 (6 bases). Germline V gives CDR1 SEHNR, CDR2 FQNEAQ (reference sequence). The CDR3 loop spans 15 amino acids. With 5 bases removed from V and 1 base from J, the gap between germline ends came to 14 bases. The CDR3 region is CASSPRQETNTEAFF. CDR3 sequence (DNA): TGTGCCAGCAGCCCTCGACAGGAGACGAACACTGAAGCTTTCTTT. Combining the CDR3 with reference TRBV7-9 and TRBJ1-1 gives the whole variable domain DTGVSQNPRHKITKRGQNVTFRCDPISEHNRLYWYRQTLGQGPEFLTYFQNEAQLEKSRLLSDRFSAERPKGSFSTLEIQRTEQGDSAMYLCASSPRQETNTEAFFGQGTRLTVV.

This clonotype was seen more than once but under ten times. This chain joins TRBV7-3 and TRBJ2-3, with D maybe TRBD2 (5 bases). This CDR3 is built from 15 residues. Trimming stripped 5 bases from V and 0 bases from J, with 12 bases between. CDR1 is SGHTA and CDR2 is FQGTGA in the germline V gene. The CDR3 spells CASSPRRTSTDTQYF. CDR3 coding DNA: TGTGCCAGCAGCCCTAGGAGGACTAGCACAGATACGCAGTATTTT.

J is TRBJ1-5 and V is TRBV10-3; no clear D gene. Germline V gene lookup returns CDR1 ENHRY and CDR2 SYGVKD. The CDR3 has 14 residues. The ends were cut back, 7 bases at V and 0 bases at J, with 10 bases in the middle. CDR3 in amino acids: CAITPDPSNQPQHF. The DNA of the CDR3 is TGTGCCATCACCCCGGATCCTAGCAATCAGCCCCAGCATTTT.

The chain links TRBV7-3 to TRBJ1-1; 7 bases agree with TRBD1. Germline CDR1 SGHTA, CDR2 FQGTGA. The CDR3 has 14 residues. V lost 3 bases, J lost 3 bases, and 4 bases stayed unmatched. The CDR3 here is CASSFSRGDTEAFF. CDR3 bases: TGTGCCAGCAGCTTCAGCAGGGGGGACACTGAAGCTTTCTTT.

This clonotype was seen ten or more times. DNA for the CDR3: TGTGCCAGCAGCTTTCAGGGGTCTCCAAACATTCAGTACTTC. Residues: CASSFQGSPNIQYF. The chain has TRBV7-9 and TRBJ2-4, with D perhaps matching TRBD1 (6 bases). The germline V gene encodes CDR1 SEHNR and CDR2 FQNEAQ (reference sequence). The CDR3 has 14 residues. The germline V and J ends were trimmed by 3 bases and 6 bases, with 12 bases remaining between them.

This clonotype was seen many times. This chain uses TRBV20-1 with TRBJ1-3, with D maybe TRBD1 (6 bases). Germline CDR1 is DFQATT and CDR2 is SNEGSKA (reference sequence). The CDR3 has 15 residues. The V end was cut by 3 bases, the J end by 7 bases, with 19 bases between. CDR3 sequence reads: CSASGTTGYWNTIYF. The DNA of the CDR3 is TGCAGTGCTAGCGGGACAACTGGATACTGGAACACCATATATTTT.

The chain combines TRBV6-1 with TRBJ1-1, with D possibly TRBD1 on 5 matching bases. The CDR3 covers 13 residues. Between the trimmed V and J ends, which lost 5 bases and 5 bases, there was a span of 12 bases. CDR1 is MNHNS and CDR2 is SASEGT in the germline V gene. CDR3 nucleotides: TGTGCCAGCAGTCAGGGTCCGGAAACTGAAGCTTTCTTT. Translating gives CASSQGPETEAFF.

This clonotype was detected only a few times. The chain has TRBV6-2 or TRBV6-3 and TRBJ2-1, with TRBD2 identical over 9 bases. Germline CDR1 MNHEY, CDR2 SVGEGT. V was clipped by 1 base and J by 6 bases; unmatched bases: 4. This CDR3 has 15 residues. This CDR3 is CASSYWLAGSNEQFF. The DNA for the CDR3 is TGTGCCAGCAGTTACTGGCTAGCGGGGTCCAATGAGCAGTTCTTC.

The chain employs TRBV6-1 and TRBJ2-5, with 10 bases matching TRBD1. This CDR3 has 17 amino acids. V was clipped by 5 bases and J by 2 bases; unmatched bases: 11. The germline V gene has CDR1 MNHNS and CDR2 SASEGT. CDR3: CASSPRRGTGVQETQYF. CDR3 bases: TGTGCCAGCAGTCCCCGGCGAGGGACAGGGGTGCAAGAGACCCAGTACTTC.

The V gene is TRBV5-1, the J gene TRBJ1-1; 10 bases line up with TRBD1. Germline values: CDR1 SGHRS, CDR2 YFSETQ. CDR3 length: 14 residues. V gave up 6 bases and J gave up 4 bases; unmatched junction bases: 6. This chain's CDR3 is CASTTGTGATEAFF. As DNA, the CDR3 is TGCGCCAGCACTACTGGGACAGGGGCCACTGAAGCTTTCTTT.

This clonotype was counted a few times. The V call is TRBV7-9, the J call TRBJ2-1; D is unclear. CDR1 and CDR2 from the germline V gene are SEHNR and FQNEAQ (reference sequence). CDR3 size: 13 residues. V was pared by 5 bases and J by 5 bases, with 10 bases between. DNA of the CDR3: TGTGCCAGCAGCCCCTCGGGTCACAATGAGCAGTTCTTC. Its protein is CASSPSGHNEQFF.

The V and J genes are TRBV9 and TRBJ2-2; 8 positions agree with TRBD1. CDR3 length: 15 amino acids. J lost 7 bases, V lost 4 bases, and 9 bases had no gene match. CDR1 is SGDLS, CDR2 YYNGEE, per germline. The CDR3 DNA reads TGTGCCAGCAGCACGAGGACAGGGCTTAGCGGGGAGCTGTTTTTT. Translated, it gives CASSTRTGLSGELFF.